This section outlines one T cell receptor beta chain sequence together with its context. Antigen specificity is unknown. The CDR3 totals 15 residues. With 5 bases clipped from V and 4 bases from J, the junction kept 5 bases outside the gene matches. Germline V CDR1 and CDR2: LNHDA, SQIVND (reference sequence). Repertoires were sampled repeatedly during chemoradiotherapy. This entry belongs to a study of chemoradiotherapy in HPV16-positive cancers. Study at large: Functional T-cell assays on two HPV16-positive patients' cells defined candidate HPV-specific clones and common TCR motifs. Whole-study results and caveats: Candidate HPV-specific clones and E7-related TCR motifs grew in tumor during treatment. In HPV16-positive patients, HPV-responsive T-cell expansion tracked better recurrence-free survival.

The table came from immunoSEQ multiplex PCR; TCRdb's copy has only in-frame clones and leaves some out. Of about 68,000 clones listed, roughly 90% are singletons. The chain is built from TRBV19 and TRBJ2-1, with 10 bases matching TRBD2. This receptor was identified in a human donor with HPV-associated anogenital cancer. Specimen: blood, collected from a patient who underwent chemoradiotherapy. DNA of the CDR3: TGTGCCAGTAGTGTTACTAGCGGGGATTACAATGAGCAGTTCTTC. It yields the protein CASSVTSGDYNEQFF.